This T cell receptor (beta chain) was sequenced in a study of regulatory T cells in long-lasting Graves disease. Study in general: Persistence in Graves' disease required over 5 years of antithyroid drugs plus positive TSH receptor antibodies. Study-wide results and limits: Persistent disease was associated with favored TRBV28 usage and with favored use of TRBJ1-2 and TRBJ2-5.

Libraries of TCR beta came from iRepertoire HTBI primers plus Arm-PCR of CDR3 regions. In the study's own analysis: From all samples, identification returned 11 to 15 TRBJ and around 62 TRBV segments. TCRdb reprocessed the multiplex PCR reads with MiXCR, giving one entry per CDR3 protein. What appears here as the V and J calls and clone size reflects TCRdb's work, not the paper's. Among 400,000 or so distinct CDR3 sequences listed, 20% to 30% were seen once. Turning to this clonotype: Its matching antigen is unknown.

The time point is: persistent/refractory GD, antithyroid drugs over 5 years with positive TRAb. PBMC RNA was the source of the TCR library. V lost 0 bases, J lost 0 bases, and 6 bases lay in between. The CDR3 totals 14 residues. Germline V lookup: CDR1 SGDLS, CDR2 YYNGEE. The material was peripheral blood mononuclear cells (PBMCs), obtained when the disease was refractory, from a patient treated with antithyroid drugs. This TCR came from a female donor with Graves disease. This chain joins TRBV9 and TRBJ1-1, with D unclear. CDR3 DNA: TGTGCCAGCAGCGTAGGGGCCTTGAACACTGAAGCTTTCTTT. Its translation is CASSVGALNTEAFF.